Described below is a single T cell receptor beta chain sequence and its context. This may stem from a read error, because a much larger clone lies one nucleotide away. Reverse transcription of roughly 470 ng total RNA with a constant-region primer produced TCR beta cDNA. Generation of the TCR beta libraries relied on three nested multiplex PCR rounds using slightly modified ARM-PCR. TCRdb used MiXCR to reprocess the multiplex PCR reads, holding one entry per CDR3 protein. The repertoire has 150,000 to 200,000 distinct CDR3 sequences, less than 75% of them found once; the top ten carry approximately 6.6%. This record comes from a study of tumor-infiltrating lymphocytes in primary liver carcinoma. On the study more broadly: The cohort consisted of patients whose primary liver carcinoma was surgically resected.

Both blood RNA, taken from unsorted whole blood, and germline DNA were extracted. This TCR derives from a woman between 55 and 75 years old with primary liver carcinoma and hepatitis B virus infection. Sequenced input: peripheral blood.

The CDR3 DNA is TGTGCCAGCAGTGACAGGGGCAGGGATGAGCAGTTCTTC. Encoded protein: CASSDRGRDEQFF. This chain links TRBV6-1 with TRBJ2-1, with D possibly TRBD1 on 6 matching bases. Germline assignment: CDR1 MNHNS and CDR2 SASEGT. The V and J ends lost 3 bases and 8 bases respectively, with 11 bases between them. CDR3 size: 13 residues.